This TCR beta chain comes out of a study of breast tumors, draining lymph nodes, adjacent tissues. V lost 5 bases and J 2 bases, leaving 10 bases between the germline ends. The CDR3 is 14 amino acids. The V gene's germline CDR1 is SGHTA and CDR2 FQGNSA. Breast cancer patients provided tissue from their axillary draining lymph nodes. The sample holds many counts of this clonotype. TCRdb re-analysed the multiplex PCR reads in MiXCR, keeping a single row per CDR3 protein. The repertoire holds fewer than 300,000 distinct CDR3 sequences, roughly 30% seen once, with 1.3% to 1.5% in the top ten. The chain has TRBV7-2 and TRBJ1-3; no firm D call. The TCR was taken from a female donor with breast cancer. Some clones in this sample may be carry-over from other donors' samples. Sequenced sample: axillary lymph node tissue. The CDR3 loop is CASSPLPAGNTIYF. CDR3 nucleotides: TGTGCCAGCAGCCCCTTGCCGGCTGGAAACACCATATATTTT.